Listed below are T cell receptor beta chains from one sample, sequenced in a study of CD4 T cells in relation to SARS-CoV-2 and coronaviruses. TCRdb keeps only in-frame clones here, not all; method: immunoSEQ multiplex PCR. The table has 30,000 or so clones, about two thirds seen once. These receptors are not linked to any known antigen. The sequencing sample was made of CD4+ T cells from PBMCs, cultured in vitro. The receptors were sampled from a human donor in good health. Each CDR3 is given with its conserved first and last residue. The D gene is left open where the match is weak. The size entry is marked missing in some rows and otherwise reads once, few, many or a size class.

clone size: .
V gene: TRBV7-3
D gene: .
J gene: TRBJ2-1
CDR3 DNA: TGTGCCAGCAGCTTTGGGGCCCGCAGGGAGCAGTTCTTC
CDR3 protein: CASSFGARREQFF

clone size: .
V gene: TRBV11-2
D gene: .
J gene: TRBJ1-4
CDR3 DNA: TGTGCCAGCAGCTTAGTTTGGGATTCGCCTGAAAAACTGTTTTTT
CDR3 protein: CASSLVWDSPEKLFF

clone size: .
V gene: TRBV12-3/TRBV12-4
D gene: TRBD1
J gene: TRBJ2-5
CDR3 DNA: TGTGCCAGCAGTTTATGGGGACAGGGGACCCAGTACTTC
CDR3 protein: CASSLWGQGTQYF

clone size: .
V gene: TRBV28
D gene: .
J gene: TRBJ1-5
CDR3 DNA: TGTGCCAGCAGTCGACTTAACAGGGGCAATCAGCCCCAGCATTTT
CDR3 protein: CASSRLNRGNQPQHF

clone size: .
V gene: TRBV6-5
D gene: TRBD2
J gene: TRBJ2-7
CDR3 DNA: TGTGCCAGCATGCCAGGACTAGCGGGAAACAACGAGCAGTACTTC
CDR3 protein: CASMPGLAGNNEQYF

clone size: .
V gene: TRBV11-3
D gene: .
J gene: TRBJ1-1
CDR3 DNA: TGTGCCAGCAGCTTACACGGGGATGAAGCTTTCTTT
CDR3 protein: CASSLHGDEAFF

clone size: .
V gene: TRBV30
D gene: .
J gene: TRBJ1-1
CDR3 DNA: TGTGCCTGGAGTGTTAGGTCGCTTGAAGCTTTCTTT
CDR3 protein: CAWSVRSLEAFF

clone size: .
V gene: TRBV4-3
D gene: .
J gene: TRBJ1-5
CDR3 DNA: TGCGCCAGCAGCCAAGTAAAAGGGGAAGGTCAGCCCCAGCATTTT
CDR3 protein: CASSQVKGEGQPQHF

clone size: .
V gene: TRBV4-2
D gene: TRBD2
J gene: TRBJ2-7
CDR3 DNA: TGTGCCAGCAGCCAGGCCGGGACTAGCGGTTACGAGCAGTACTTC
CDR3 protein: CASSQAGTSGYEQYF

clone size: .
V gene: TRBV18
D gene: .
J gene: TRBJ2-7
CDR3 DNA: TGTGCCAGCTCACCTCAATACGAGCAGTACTTC
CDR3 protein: CASSPQYEQYF

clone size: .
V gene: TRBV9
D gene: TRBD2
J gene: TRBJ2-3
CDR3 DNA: TGTGCCAGCAGCGTAGTGATTAGCGGGGGCACAGATACGCAGTATTTT
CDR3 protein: CASSVVISGGTDTQYF

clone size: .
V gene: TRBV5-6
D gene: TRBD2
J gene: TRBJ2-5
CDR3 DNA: TGTGCCAGCAGCCTAAGACTAGCGGGGGGTAGAGAGACCCAGTACTTC
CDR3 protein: CASSLRLAGGRETQYF

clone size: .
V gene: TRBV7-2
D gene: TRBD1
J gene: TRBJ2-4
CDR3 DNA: TGTGCCAGCAGCCCACCCAGGGGGCCATTAAACATTCAGTACTTC
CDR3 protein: CASSPPRGPLNIQYF

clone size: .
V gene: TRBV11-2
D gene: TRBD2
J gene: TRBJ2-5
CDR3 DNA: TGTGCCAGCAGCTTAGATGGGGCTAGCGGGAGTCAGACCCAGTACTTC
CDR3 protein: CASSLDGASGSQTQYF

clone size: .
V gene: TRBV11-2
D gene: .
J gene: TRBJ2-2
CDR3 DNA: TGTGCCAGCACGAGCTCTAGCTATACGAACACCGGGGAGCTGTTTTTT
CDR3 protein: CASTSSSYTNTGELFF

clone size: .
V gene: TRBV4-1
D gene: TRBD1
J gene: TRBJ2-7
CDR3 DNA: TGCGCCAGCAGCCAAGCGGACAGGGGGTTCTACGAGCAGTACTTC
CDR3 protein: CASSQADRGFYEQYF

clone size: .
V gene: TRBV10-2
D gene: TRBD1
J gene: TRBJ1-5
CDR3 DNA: TGCGCCAGCAGATATGAGGACAGGGGGCAGCCCCAGCATTTT
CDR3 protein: CASRYEDRGQPQHF

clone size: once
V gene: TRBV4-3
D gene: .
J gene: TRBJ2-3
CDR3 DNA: TGCGCCAGCAGCCAATCCCATGCCGCCACAGATACGCAGTATTTT
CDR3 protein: CASSQSHAATDTQYF

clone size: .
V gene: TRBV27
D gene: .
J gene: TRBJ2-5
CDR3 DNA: TGTGCCAGCAGCGGCCCCGGGGAGACCCAGTACTTC
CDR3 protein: CASSGPGETQYF

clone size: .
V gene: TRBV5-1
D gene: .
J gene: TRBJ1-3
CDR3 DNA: TGCGCCAGCAGCTTGACCGAGGCAGGGTCTGGAAACACCATATATTTT
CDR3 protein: CASSLTEAGSGNTIYF

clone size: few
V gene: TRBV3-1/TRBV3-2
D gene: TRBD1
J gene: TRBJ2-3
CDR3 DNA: TGTGCCAGCAGCCAGGGACAGGGAAGAGATACGCAGTATTTT
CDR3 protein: CASSQGQGRDTQYF

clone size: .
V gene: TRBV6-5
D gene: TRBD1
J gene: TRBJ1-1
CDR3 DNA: TGTGCCAGCAGGGCACAGGGGGGCATGGAGGCTTTCTTT
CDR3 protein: CASRAQGGMEAFF

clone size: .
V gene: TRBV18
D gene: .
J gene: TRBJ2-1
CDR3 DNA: TGTGCCAGCTCACCTTTCGACAGGACGGATGAGCAGTTCTTC
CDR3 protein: CASSPFDRTDEQFF

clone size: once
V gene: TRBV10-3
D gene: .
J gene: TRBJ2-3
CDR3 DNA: TGTGCCATCGGGGTGGATACGCAGTATTTT
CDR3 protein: CAIGVDTQYF

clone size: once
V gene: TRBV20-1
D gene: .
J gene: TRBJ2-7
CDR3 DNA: TGCAGTGCTAGTCGGCACCAGTACGAGCAGTACTTC
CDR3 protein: CSASRHQYEQYF

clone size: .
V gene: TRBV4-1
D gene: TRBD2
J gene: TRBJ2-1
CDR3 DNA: TGCGCCAGCAGCCAAGGTACTAGCGGGGCCTACAATGAGCAGTTCTTC
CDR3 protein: CASSQGTSGAYNEQFF

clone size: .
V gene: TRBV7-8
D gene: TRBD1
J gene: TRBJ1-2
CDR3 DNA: TGTGCCAGCAGCTTATCAACAGGGGACGTGTTTGGCTACACCTTC
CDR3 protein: CASSLSTGDVFGYTF

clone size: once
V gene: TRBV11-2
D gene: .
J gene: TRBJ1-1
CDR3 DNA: TGTGCCAGCAGCTCGACCTTAGGGGCCACTGAAGCTTTCTTT
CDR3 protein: CASSSTLGATEAFF

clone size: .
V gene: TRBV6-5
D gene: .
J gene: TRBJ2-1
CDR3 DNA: TGTGCCAGCTGGACAGTTTACAATGAGCAGTTCTTC
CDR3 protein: CASWTVYNEQFF

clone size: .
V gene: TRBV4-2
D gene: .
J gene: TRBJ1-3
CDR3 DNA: TGTGCCAGCAGCCAACAGGGGAGGGCCGATTCTGGAAACACCATATATTTT
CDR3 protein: CASSQQGRADSGNTIYF

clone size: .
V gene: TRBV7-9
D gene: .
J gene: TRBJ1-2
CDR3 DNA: TGTGCCAGCAGCTTAGTTGCTAGGGTAGATGGCTACACCTTC
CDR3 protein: CASSLVARVDGYTF

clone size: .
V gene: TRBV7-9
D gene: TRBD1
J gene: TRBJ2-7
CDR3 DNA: TGTGCCAGCGGCGGACAGGTAACAGACGAGCAGTACTTC
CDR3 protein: CASGGQVTDEQYF

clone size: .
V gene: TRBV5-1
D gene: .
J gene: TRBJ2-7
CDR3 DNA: TGCGCCAGCAGCTTGGGACAGGAGGTTGACTCTAAGTACTTC
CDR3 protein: CASSLGQEVDSKYF

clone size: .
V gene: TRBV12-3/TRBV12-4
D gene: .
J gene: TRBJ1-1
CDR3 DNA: TGTGCCAGCAGCCGGGGGGACACTGAAGCTTTCTTT
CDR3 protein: CASSRGDTEAFF

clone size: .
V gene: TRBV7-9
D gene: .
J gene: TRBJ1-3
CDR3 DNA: TGTGCCAGCAGCGACGGGTGGGGGTCAGACTCTGGAAACACCATATATTTT
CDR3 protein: CASSDGWGSDSGNTIYF

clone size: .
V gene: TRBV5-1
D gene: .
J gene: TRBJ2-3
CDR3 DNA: TGCGCCAGCAGCGGGGCACAGGGTAGCGCCCTCGGGACAGATACGCAGTATTTT
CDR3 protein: CASSGAQGSALGTDTQYF

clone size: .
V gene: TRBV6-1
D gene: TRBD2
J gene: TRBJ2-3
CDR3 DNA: TGTGCCAGCAGTGAAGGAGCGGGATTGGGCACAGATACGCAGTATTTT
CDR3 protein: CASSEGAGLGTDTQYF

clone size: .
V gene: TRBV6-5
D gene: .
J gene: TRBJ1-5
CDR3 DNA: TGTGCCAGCAGTCGGAACGATCGGGCCAATCAGCCCCAGCATTTT
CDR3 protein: CASSRNDRANQPQHF

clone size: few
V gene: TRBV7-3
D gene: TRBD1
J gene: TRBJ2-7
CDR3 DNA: TGTGCCAGCAGCCCGGGACAGATCTACGAGCAGTACTTC
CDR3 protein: CASSPGQIYEQYF

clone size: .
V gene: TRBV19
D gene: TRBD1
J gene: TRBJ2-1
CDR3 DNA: TGTGCCAGCGCAAGGACAGGTAATGAGCAGTTCTTC
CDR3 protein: CASARTGNEQFF

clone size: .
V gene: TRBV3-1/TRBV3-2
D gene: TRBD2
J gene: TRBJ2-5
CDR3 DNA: TGTGCCAGCAGCCAAGGAGTGGCAGCGGGGGGTCAGGGGGAGACCCAGTACTTC
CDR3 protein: CASSQGVAAGGQGETQYF

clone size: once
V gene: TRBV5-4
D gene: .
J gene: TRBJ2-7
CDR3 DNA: TGTGCCAGCAGCGGGGGTGGGGACAACTCCTACGAGCAGTACTTC
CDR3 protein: CASSGGGDNSYEQYF

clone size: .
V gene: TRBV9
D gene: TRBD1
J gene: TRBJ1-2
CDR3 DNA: TGTGCCAGCAGCGATGGAGGGGGCAGTGGCTACACCTTC
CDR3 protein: CASSDGGGSGYTF

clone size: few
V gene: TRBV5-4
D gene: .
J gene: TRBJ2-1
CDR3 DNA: TGTGCCAGCAGCTTGGGGTCAGGGGACGGCAATGAGCAGTTCTTC
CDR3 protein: CASSLGSGDGNEQFF

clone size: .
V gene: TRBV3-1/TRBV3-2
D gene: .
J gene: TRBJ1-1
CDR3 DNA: TGTGCCAGCAGCCAAGGAGGGGGGTACACTGAAGCTTTCTTT
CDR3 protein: CASSQGGGYTEAFF

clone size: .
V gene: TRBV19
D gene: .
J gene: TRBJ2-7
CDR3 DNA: TGTGCCAGTGCTAAGACACAGGGTGGCGAGCAGTACTTC
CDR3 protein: CASAKTQGGEQYF

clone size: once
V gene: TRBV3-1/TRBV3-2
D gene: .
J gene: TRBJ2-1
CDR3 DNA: TGTGCCAGCAGCCAGGCAGCCTACAATGAGCAGTTCTTC
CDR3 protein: CASSQAAYNEQFF

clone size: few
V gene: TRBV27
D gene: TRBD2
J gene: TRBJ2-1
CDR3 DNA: TGTGCCAGCAGTTTACGACTAGCGGGGGGGGGTGATGAGCAGTTCTTC
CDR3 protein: CASSLRLAGGGDEQFF